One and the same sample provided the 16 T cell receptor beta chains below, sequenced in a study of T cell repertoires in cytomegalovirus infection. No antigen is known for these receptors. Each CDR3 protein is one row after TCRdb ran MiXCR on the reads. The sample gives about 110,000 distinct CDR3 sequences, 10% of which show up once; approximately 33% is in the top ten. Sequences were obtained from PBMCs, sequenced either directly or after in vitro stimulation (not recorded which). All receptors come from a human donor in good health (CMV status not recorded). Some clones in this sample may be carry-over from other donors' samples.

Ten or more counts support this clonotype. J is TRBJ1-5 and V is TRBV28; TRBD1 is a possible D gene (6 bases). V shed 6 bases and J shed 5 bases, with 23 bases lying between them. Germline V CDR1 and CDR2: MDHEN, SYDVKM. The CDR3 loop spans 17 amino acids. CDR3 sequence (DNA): TGTGCCAGCAGACTCTCAGTGTATGGGGGGCACTATCAGCCCCAGCATTTT. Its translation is CASRLSVYGGHYQPQHF.

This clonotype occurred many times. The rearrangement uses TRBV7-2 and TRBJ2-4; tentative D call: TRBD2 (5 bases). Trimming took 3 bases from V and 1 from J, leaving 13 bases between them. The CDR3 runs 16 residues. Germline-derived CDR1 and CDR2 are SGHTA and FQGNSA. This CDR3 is CASSFVGRGAKNIQYF. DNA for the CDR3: TGTGCCAGCAGCTTTGTTGGGCGCGGGGCCAAAAACATTCAGTACTTC.

The CDR3 coding sequence is TGCGCCAGCAGCCAAGTTGAATCGGGCTTCTATGGCTACACCTTC. Translating gives CASSQVESGFYGYTF. The chain recombines TRBV4-1 with TRBJ1-2; D remains unclear. Germline CDR1 reads MGHRA; CDR2 reads YSYEKL. The CDR3 sequence is 15 residues long. Trimming left V 1 base short and J 4 bases short, with 13 bases between.

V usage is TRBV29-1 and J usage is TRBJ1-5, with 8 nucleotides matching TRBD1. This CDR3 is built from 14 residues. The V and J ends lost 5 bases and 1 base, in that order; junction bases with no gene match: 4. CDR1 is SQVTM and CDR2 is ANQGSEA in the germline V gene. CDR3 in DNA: TGCAGCGTTACACAGGGGGGGAGCAATCAGCCCCAGCATTTT. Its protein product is CSVTQGGSNQPQHF.

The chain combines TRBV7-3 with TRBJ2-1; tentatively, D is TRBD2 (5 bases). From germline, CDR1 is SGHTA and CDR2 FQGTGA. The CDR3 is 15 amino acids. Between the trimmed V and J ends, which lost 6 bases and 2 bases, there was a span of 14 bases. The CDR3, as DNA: TGTGCCAGCAGTTCCATCGCGGGCGCCTACAATGAGCAGTTCTTC. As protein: CASSSIAGAYNEQFF.

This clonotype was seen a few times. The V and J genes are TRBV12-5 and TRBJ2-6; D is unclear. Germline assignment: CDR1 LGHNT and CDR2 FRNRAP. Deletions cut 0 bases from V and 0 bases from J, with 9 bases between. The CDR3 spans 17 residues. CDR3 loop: CASGLVVSSSGANVLTF. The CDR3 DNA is TGTGCTAGTGGTTTGGTAGTCAGCTCCTCTGGGGCCAACGTCCTGACTTTC.

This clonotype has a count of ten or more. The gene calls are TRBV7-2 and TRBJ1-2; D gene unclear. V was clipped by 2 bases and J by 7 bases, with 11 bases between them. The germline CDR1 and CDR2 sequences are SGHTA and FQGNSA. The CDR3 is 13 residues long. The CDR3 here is CASSLSAYGGYTF. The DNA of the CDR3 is TGTGCCAGCAGCTTATCGGCCTATGGTGGCTACACCTTC.

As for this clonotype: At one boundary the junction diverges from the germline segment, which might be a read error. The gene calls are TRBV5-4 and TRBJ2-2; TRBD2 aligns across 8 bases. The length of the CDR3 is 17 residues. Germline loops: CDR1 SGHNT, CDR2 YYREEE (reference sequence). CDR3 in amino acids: CVSSGSDRRDNTGELFF. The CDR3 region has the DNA TGTGTCAGCAGCGGGAGCGATAGGAGGGACAACACCGGGGAGCTGTTTTTT.

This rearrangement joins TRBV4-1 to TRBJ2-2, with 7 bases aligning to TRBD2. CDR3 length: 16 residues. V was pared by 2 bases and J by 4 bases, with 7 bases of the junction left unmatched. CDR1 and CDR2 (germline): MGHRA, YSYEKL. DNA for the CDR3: TGCGCCAGCAGCCAAAACCGGGACTACATCACCGGGGAGCTGTTTTTT. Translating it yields CASSQNRDYITGELFF.

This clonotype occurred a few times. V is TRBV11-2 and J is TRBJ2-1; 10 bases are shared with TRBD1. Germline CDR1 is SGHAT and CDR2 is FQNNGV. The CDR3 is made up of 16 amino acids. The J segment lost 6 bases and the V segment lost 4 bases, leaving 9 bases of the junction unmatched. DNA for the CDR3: TGTGCCAGCAGCTCGGCTAGGCGGGACAGGGGCAATGAGCAGTTCTTC. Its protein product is CASSSARRDRGNEQFF.

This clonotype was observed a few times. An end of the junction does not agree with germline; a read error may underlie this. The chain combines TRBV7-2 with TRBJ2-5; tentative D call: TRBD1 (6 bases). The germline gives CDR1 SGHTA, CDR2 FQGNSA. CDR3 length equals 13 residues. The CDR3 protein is CASRGEPQETQYF. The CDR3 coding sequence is TGTGCTAGCAGGGGAGAACCCCAAGAGACCCAGTACTTC.

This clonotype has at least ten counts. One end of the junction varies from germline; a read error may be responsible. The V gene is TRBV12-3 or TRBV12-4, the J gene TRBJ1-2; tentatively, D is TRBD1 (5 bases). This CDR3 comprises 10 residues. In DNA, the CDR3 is TGTGCCAGCAGCTCGCGGGACGCCACATTC. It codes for CASSSRDATF.

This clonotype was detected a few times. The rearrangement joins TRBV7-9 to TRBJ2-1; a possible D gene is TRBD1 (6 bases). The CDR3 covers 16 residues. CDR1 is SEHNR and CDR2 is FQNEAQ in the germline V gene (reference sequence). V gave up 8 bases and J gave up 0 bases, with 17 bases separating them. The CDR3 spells CASCQGTYSSYNEQFF. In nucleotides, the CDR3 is TGTGCCAGCTGTCAGGGGACCTACAGCTCCTACAATGAGCAGTTCTTC.

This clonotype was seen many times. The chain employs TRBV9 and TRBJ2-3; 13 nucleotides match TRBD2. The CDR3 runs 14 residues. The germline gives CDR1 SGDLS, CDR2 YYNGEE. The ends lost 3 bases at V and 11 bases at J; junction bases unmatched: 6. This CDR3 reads CASSARTSGRGQYF. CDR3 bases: TGTGCCAGCAGCGCAAGGACTAGCGGGAGAGGGCAGTATTTT.

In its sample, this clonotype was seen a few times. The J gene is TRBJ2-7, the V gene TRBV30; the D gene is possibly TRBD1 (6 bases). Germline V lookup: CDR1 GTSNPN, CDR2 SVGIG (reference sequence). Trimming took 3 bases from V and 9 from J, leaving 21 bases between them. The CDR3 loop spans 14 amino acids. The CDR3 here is CAWSPDSVTTMQYF. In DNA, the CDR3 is TGTGCCTGGAGCCCGGACAGCGTAACTACGATGCAGTACTTC.

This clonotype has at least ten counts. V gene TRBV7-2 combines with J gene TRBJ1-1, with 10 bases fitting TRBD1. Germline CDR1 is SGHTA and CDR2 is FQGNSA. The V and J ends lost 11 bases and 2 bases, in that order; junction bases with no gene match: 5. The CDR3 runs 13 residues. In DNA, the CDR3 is TGTGCCCGCCGGGACAGGGGAAACACTGAAGCTTTCTTT. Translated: CARRDRGNTEAFF. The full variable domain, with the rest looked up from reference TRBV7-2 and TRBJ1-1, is GAGVSQSPSNKVTEKGKDVELRCDPISGHTALYWYRQSLGQGLEFLIYFQGNSAPDKSGLPSDRFSAERTGGSVSTLTIQRTQQEDSAVYLCARRDRGNTEAFFGQGTRLTVV.